This T cell receptor (beta chain) stems from a study of shared T cell receptors in the human thymus. V lost 2 bases and J 6 bases, leaving 10 bases between the germline ends. CDR3 length equals 13 residues. Germline lookup yields CDR1 LGHNA and CDR2 YNFKEQ. The repertoire was sequenced with immunoSEQ multiplex PCR; TCRdb's copy has only in-frame clones and lacks some. Among 550,000 to 800,000 clones listed, 70% to 90% were seen once. A further study also used this sample, focusing on human thymus T cells.

This sequence joins TRBV4-2 and TRBJ1-2; D perhaps matches TRBD1 (5 bases). The receptor's source is a girl less than two years old with a congenital heart defect. Sequencing was carried out using thymocytes. As DNA, the CDR3 is TGTGCCAGCAGCCAACCGCAGGGAAATGGCTACACCTTC. Translation: CASSQPQGNGYTF.